This entry concerns a single T cell receptor (beta chain). Its antigen is currently unknown. Sequencing of TCR beta CDR3 used immunoSEQ survey depth. TCRdb's copy holds only in-frame clones and misses some; the assay was immunoSEQ multiplex PCR. The table lists under 6,000 clones, less than 70% of them singletons. The data originate from a study of CD8 T cell repertoires and HIV-1 epitope variants. Study at large: Each of Twenty-five Gag and Nef epitope peptides stimulated a separate culture.

In germline, CDR1 is SGHTA, CDR2 FQGNSA. With V trimmed by 5 bases and J by 4 bases, 10 bases remained unmatched. This CDR3 contains 15 residues. The chain joins TRBV7-2 to TRBJ1-1, with 7 bases aligning to TRBD1. The sequenced sample consisted of cultured CD8+ T cells derived from PBMCs. The source is a male donor with HIV. CDR3 DNA sequence: TGTGCCAGCAGCCCCATAGGGGGCGCGGGCACTGAAGCTTTCTTT. This sequence encodes CASSPIGGAGTEAFF.